The TCR beta chain described here comes from a study of T cells after yellow fever vaccination. The study's findings and limits: A faster peak, day 5 versus 15, was reached by the weaker secondary response.

This CDR3 spans 16 amino acids. V was cut by 9 bases and J by 0 bases, with 18 bases left in between. Germline values: CDR1 LNHDA, CDR2 SQIVND (reference sequence). Turning to this clonotype: Its antigen is currently unknown.

In TCRdb, the 5' RACE reads were re-called with MiXCR into one record per CDR3 protein. The sample lists some 670,000 distinct CDR3 sequences, roughly an eighth occurring once. The V gene is TRBV19, the J gene TRBJ2-1; D not certain. Material: PBMCs, obtained on the day of the yellow fever booster vaccination. This receptor was taken from a man aged 25 to 40 who received the YFV17D yellow fever vaccine. CDR3 protein: CASSPFETASYNEQFF. In DNA, the CDR3 is TGTGCCAGCAGTCCGTTTGAGACCGCCTCCTACAATGAGCAGTTCTTC.